The rows below give T cell receptor beta chains drawn from one sample of a study of tumor-infiltrating lymphocytes in primary liver carcinoma. MiXCR was run by TCRdb on the multiplex PCR reads, yielding one entry per CDR3 protein. Of 100,000 to 150,000 distinct CDR3 sequences listed, roughly three fifths are singletons. The specimen was liver tumor tissue from sampling region 3. These receptors were collected from a woman aged 60-75 years with primary liver carcinoma and hepatitis B virus infection. Both conserved end residues are part of each CDR3. The order of the fields is V gene, D gene, clone size, J gene, CDR3 protein, CDR3 DNA. D genes are given only for firm matches. A clone size is listed for some rows: how often the clone was seen (once, few, many), or a class if it is expanded.

V: TRBV7-9; D: TRBD1; size: .; J: TRBJ2-7; CDR3: CASSLDRGPYEQHF; DNA: TGTGCCAGCAGCTTGGACAGGGGCCCCTACGAGCAGCACTTC
V: TRBV6-6; D: .; size: .; J: TRBJ1-2; CDR3: CASSSETGTFGYTF; DNA: TGTGCCAGCAGTAGTGAGACGGGGACTTTCGGCTACACCTTC
V: TRBV4-1; D: .; size: .; J: TRBJ1-5; CDR3: CASNQDWTGNQPQHF; DNA: TGCGCCAGCAACCAAGATTGGACGGGGAATCAGCCCCAGCATTTT
V: TRBV10-2; D: .; size: many; J: TRBJ2-7; CDR3: CASSESGFSYEQYF; DNA: TGCGCCAGCAGTGAGAGCGGGTTCTCCTACGAGCAGTACTTC
V: TRBV7-8; D: .; size: .; J: TRBJ2-1; CDR3: CASSLSRNNEQSF; DNA: TGTGCCAGCAGCTTGAGTCGTAACAATGAGCAGTCCTTC
V: TRBV11-1; D: .; size: .; J: TRBJ2-2; CDR3: CTSRASLDSGELFF; DNA: TGTACCAGCAGAGCGAGCCTTGACAGCGGGGAGCTGTTTTTT
V: TRBV5-5; D: .; size: .; J: TRBJ2-1; CDR3: CASSLEGGRANSYNEQFF; DNA: TGTGCTAGCAGCCTGGAGGGCGGCAGGGCAAATTCCTACAATGAGCAGTTCTTC
V: TRBV6-5; D: .; size: many; J: TRBJ1-6; CDR3: CASSYVGGRAGSPLHF; DNA: TGTGCCAGCAGTTACGTGGGTGGCCGAGCTGGTTCACCCCTCCACTTT
V: TRBV29-1; D: .; size: .; J: TRBJ1-5; CDR3: CSVTGPQNQPQHF; DNA: TGCAGCGTTACGGGGCCGCAAAATCAGCCCCAGCACTTT
V: TRBV11-3; D: .; size: .; J: TRBJ2-4; CDR3: CARSPQGLAKNIQYF; DNA: TGTGCCAGAAGCCCACAGGGTTTAGCCAAAAACATTCAGTACTTC
V: TRBV6-5; D: TRBD2; size: .; J: TRBJ2-7; CDR3: CDGRPTSGSSYEQYF; DNA: TGTGACGGCAGACCGACTAGCGGGAGTTCCTACGAGCAGTACTTC
V: TRBV11-2; D: .; size: medium-sized; J: TRBJ1-4; CDR3: CASSLTSPGKLFF; DNA: TGTGCCAGCAGCTTAACGAGTCCGGGAAAACTGTTTTTT
V: TRBV6-5; D: .; size: .; J: TRBJ1-3; CDR3: CASSYGRSSGNAIYF; DNA: TGTGCCAGCAGTTACGGGAGGAGCTCTGGAAACGCCATATATTTT
V: TRBV11-2; D: .; size: .; J: TRBJ2-5; CDR3: CDSSLDEATAMTQYF; DNA: TGTGACAGCAGCTTAGATGAGGCTACCGCAATGACCCAGTACTTC
V: TRBV4-1; D: .; size: many; J: TRBJ1-2; CDR3: CASSQDIRSPGGGYTF; DNA: TGCGCCAGCAGCCAAGATATCAGGAGCCCAGGTGGTGGCTACACCTTC
V: TRBV12-3/TRBV12-4; D: .; size: .; J: TRBJ2-7; CDR3: CAGSPGLEQYF; DNA: TGTGCCGGCAGTCCCGGGCTCGAGCAGTACTTC
V: TRBV11-2; D: .; size: few; J: TRBJ1-2; CDR3: CASSLGGGMYDYTF; DNA: TGTGCCAGCAGCTTAGGAGGGGGGATGTATGACTACACCTTC
V: TRBV7-9; D: .; size: .; J: TRBJ2-2; CDR3: CACSLERASTGELFF; DNA: TGTGCCTGCAGCTTAGAAAGGGCGAGTACCGGGGAGCTGTTTTTT
V: TRBV25-1; D: TRBD1; size: few; J: TRBJ1-6; CDR3: CASSGTGNSPLHF; DNA: TGTGCCAGCAGTGGGACAGGGAATTCACCCCTCCACTTT
V: TRBV6-5; D: .; size: .; J: TRBJ1-2; CDR3: CISSYLGDHGYTF; DNA: TGTATCAGCAGTTACTTGGGGGACCATGGCTACACCTTC
V: TRBV2; D: .; size: few; J: TRBJ1-5; CDR3: CASSELENQPQHF; DNA: TGTGCCAGCAGTGAATTGGAGAATCAGCCCCAGCATTTT
V: TRBV5-4; D: .; size: .; J: TRBJ2-5; CDR3: CASSLTRDKQETQYF; DNA: TGTGCCAGCAGCTTGACCAGGGACAAGCAAGAGACCCAGTACTTC
V: TRBV7-9; D: .; size: many; J: TRBJ1-5; CDR3: CASSLQGGQPQHF; DNA: TGTGCCAGCAGCCTACAGGGAGGTCAGCCCCAGCATTTT
V: TRBV11-3; D: TRBD2; size: .; J: TRBJ2-2; CDR3: CASNEGLAGGQRTGELFF; DNA: TGTGCCAGCAACGAGGGACTAGCGGGAGGGCAAAGGACCGGAGAGCTGTTTTTT
V: TRBV28; D: TRBD1; size: many; J: TRBJ1-1; CDR3: CASSFNGQGGAFF; DNA: TGTGCCAGCAGTTTCAATGGACAGGGAGGGGCTTTCTTT
V: TRBV10-3; D: .; size: .; J: TRBJ1-5; CDR3: CAINEEQYSNQPQHF; DNA: TGTGCCATCAATGAGGAGCAGTATAGCAATCAGCCCCAGCATTTT
V: TRBV12-3/TRBV12-4; D: .; size: many; J: TRBJ2-3; CDR3: CASSFGGLGTDTQYF; DNA: TGTGCCAGCAGTTTCGGAGGGCTCGGCACAGATACGCAGTATTTT
V: TRBV5-1; D: TRBD2; size: .; J: TRBJ2-7; CDR3: CASSTSGTSIYEQYF; DNA: TGCGCGAGCAGCACAAGCGGGACTAGCATCTACGAGCAGTACTTC
V: TRBV11-3; D: .; size: .; J: TRBJ2-3; CDR3: CASSPRHGSSTDAQYF; DNA: TGTGCCAGCAGCCCCCGACATGGGTCAAGCACAGATGCACAGTATTTT
V: TRBV11-2; D: TRBD2; size: .; J: TRBJ2-1; CDR3: CASSRRSAGGPGDEQLF; DNA: TGTGCCAGCAGCAGGAGATCAGCGGGAGGGCCGGGGGATGAGCAGTTATTC
V: TRBV5-4; D: .; size: once; J: TRBJ2-3; CDR3: CASSQLRADTQYF; DNA: TGTGCCAGCAGTCAACTACGCGCAGATACGCAATATTTT
V: TRBV28; D: .; size: many; J: TRBJ1-5; CDR3: CASSNPNQPQHF; DNA: TGTGCCAGCAGTAACCCTAATCAGCCCCAGCATTTT
V: TRBV6-5; D: .; size: .; J: TRBJ2-7; CDR3: CASTFRGYEQYF; DNA: TGTGCCAGCACCTTCAGGGGTTACGAGCAGTACTTC
V: TRBV29-1; D: TRBD1; size: .; J: TRBJ2-3; CDR3: CASGLWGTDMQYF; DNA: TGCGCCTCGGGCTTGTGGGGGACAGATATGCAGTATTTT
V: TRBV7-3; D: .; size: .; J: TRBJ2-3; CDR3: CPSSLGVGGGDTQYF; DNA: TGTCCCAGCAGCTTAGGGGTTGGGGGAGGAGATACGCAGTATTTT
V: TRBV29-1; D: TRBD1; size: many; J: TRBJ2-1; CDR3: CSVVKATGAYNEQFF; DNA: TGCAGCGTTGTCAAGGCGACAGGGGCCTACAATGAGCAGTTCTTC
V: TRBV29-1; D: .; size: .; J: TRBJ1-1; CDR3: CSGFGQNSEAFF; DNA: TGCAGCGGTTTCGGACAGAACAGTGAAGCTTTCTTT
V: TRBV6-6; D: .; size: many; J: TRBJ2-5; CDR3: CASSNRVQETQYF; DNA: TGTGCCAGCAGTAACAGGGTACAAGAGACCCAGTACTTC
V: TRBV2; D: TRBD1; size: .; J: TRBJ2-7; CDR3: CARSERGRGPEQYF; DNA: TGTGCCAGAAGTGAACGGGGCAGGGGGCCCGAGCAGTACTTC
V: TRBV7-8; D: TRBD2; size: few; J: TRBJ2-1; CDR3: CASSFWRGGVYNEQFF; DNA: TGTGCCAGCAGCTTTTGGCGGGGAGGGGTCTACAATGAGCAGTTCTTC
V: TRBV12-3/TRBV12-4; D: .; size: .; J: TRBJ1-1; CDR3: CASSLSGLNTEALF; DNA: TGTGCCAGCAGCCTGAGTGGATTGAACACTGAAGCTCTCTTT
V: TRBV10-3; D: .; size: few; J: TRBJ2-7; CDR3: CAIRQTYEQYF; DNA: TGTGCCATCAGGCAAACCTACGAGCAGTACTTC
V: TRBV29-1; D: TRBD1; size: .; J: TRBJ2-5; CDR3: CSVEPTRGQQETQYF; DNA: TGCAGCGTTGAACCGACCAGGGGGCAGCAAGAGACCCAGTACTTC
V: TRBV12-3/TRBV12-4; D: .; size: .; J: TRBJ1-2; CDR3: CASSLRQITYYDCTF; DNA: TGTGCCAGCAGTTTGAGGCAGATAACGTACTATGACTGCACCTTC
V: TRBV11-3; D: .; size: .; J: TRBJ2-1; CDR3: CVSSLGIGGKLEQFF; DNA: TGTGTCAGCAGCTTAGGAATTGGCGGGAAGCTTGAGCAGTTCTTC
V: TRBV4-1; D: .; size: .; J: TRBJ1-2; CDR3: CDSSQDQWTESGAYTF; DNA: TGCGACAGCAGCCAAGATCAGTGGACAGAATCGGGTGCCTACACCTTC
V: TRBV6-2/TRBV6-3; D: .; size: once; J: TRBJ2-1; CDR3: CASSYSSLGLNEQFF; DNA: TGTGCCAGCAGTTACTCTAGCCTGGGTTTGAATGAGCAGTTCTTC
V: TRBV29-1; D: TRBD1; size: .; J: TRBJ1-3; CDR3: CSVRGEAGNTIYF; DNA: TGCAGTGTCAGGGGGGAGGCGGGAAACACCATATATTTT
V: TRBV28; D: .; size: .; J: TRBJ2-7; CDR3: CASMKGVYGQYF; DNA: TGTGCCAGCATGAAGGGGGTCTACGGGCAGTACTTC
V: TRBV6-6; D: .; size: many; J: TRBJ1-1; CDR3: CASSYSRGTAAFF; DNA: TGTGCCAGCAGTTACTCCAGGGGAACGGCAGCTTTCTTT
V: TRBV6-2/TRBV6-3; D: .; size: .; J: TRBJ2-7; CDR3: CVSSTGVEQYF; DNA: TGTGTCAGCAGTACAGGCGTCGAGCAGTACTTC
V: TRBV11-2; D: .; size: few; J: TRBJ1-2; CDR3: CASSLDPGDGYTF; DNA: TGTGCTAGCAGCTTAGATCCGGGAGATGGCTACACCTTC
V: TRBV28; D: .; size: .; J: TRBJ1-6; CDR3: CASSLDGLYNSPLHF; DNA: TGTGCCAGCAGTTTGGACGGGCTTTATAATTCACCCCTCCACTTT
V: TRBV14; D: TRBD1; size: .; J: TRBJ1-1; CDR3: CASSQMTGGMEALF; DNA: TGTGCCAGCAGCCAAATGACAGGGGGCATGGAAGCTCTCTTT
V: TRBV6-5; D: .; size: .; J: TRBJ2-1; CDR3: CASSYLPAESYNEQFF; DNA: TGTGCCAGTAGTTACCTTCCAGCGGAGTCCTACAATGAGCAGTTCTTC
V: TRBV5-1; D: .; size: many; J: TRBJ2-7; CDR3: CASSLFPGEKYEQYF; DNA: TGCGCCAGCAGCTTGTTCCCGGGAGAGAAGTACGAGCAGTACTTC
V: TRBV11-3; D: TRBD1; size: .; J: TRBJ2-3; CDR3: CASIPLQGSSTGTQYF; DNA: TGTGCCAGCATCCCCTTACAGGGGTCAAGCACAGGTACGCAGTATTTT
V: TRBV29-1; D: TRBD2; size: .; J: TRBJ2-1; CDR3: CRVHPHSGTSRKSAQFF; DNA: TGCAGGGTCCACCCGCATAGCGGGACGTCCCGAAAGAGTGCGCAGTTCTTC
V: TRBV11-3; D: .; size: .; J: TRBJ2-7; CDR3: CVSSPGTGSNYEQYF; DNA: TGTGTCAGCAGCCCCGGGACGGGGAGCAACTACGAGCAGTACTTC
V: TRBV11-3; D: .; size: medium-sized; J: TRBJ1-4; CDR3: CASSSDMGANEKLFF; DNA: TGTGCCAGCAGCTCAGACATGGGGGCTAATGAAAAACTGTTTTTT